This T cell receptor (beta chain) stems from a study of T cell clonotyping in hematopoietic cell transplantation. Notes on the study in general: Pathologically expanded recipient clonotypes increased progressively from day 30 to day 180 as diversity fell. CD4 and CD8 repertoire contributions could not be separated without sorting. At the given depth, recipient repertoires were over 95% de novo clonotypes.

About this clone itself: As yet, its antigen is unknown.

Some clones are missing from TCRdb's copy, which holds only in-frame ones; the method was immunoSEQ multiplex PCR. Of about 9,400 clones listed, 75% to 80% were seen once; the top ten hold 16%. The sequence came from a male patient between 40 and 49 years old who had an allogeneic stem cell transplant from a related donor, so the T cells may come from the graft donor. Some clones in this sample may be carry-over from other donors' samples. The sequences come from PBMCs, collected 180 days after allogeneic stem cell transplant.

In DNA, the CDR3 is TGCGCCAGCAGCCATGCTACGACAGGGGGCTATGGCTACACCTTC. Amino acid sequence: CASSHATTGGYGYTF. The chain recombines TRBV4-1 with TRBJ1-2, with TRBD1 matching 9 bases. The germline V gene encodes CDR1 MGHRA and CDR2 YSYEKL. The CDR3 is 15 residues long. V trimming: 3 bases; J trimming: 4 bases; junction bases outside the gene matches: 6.